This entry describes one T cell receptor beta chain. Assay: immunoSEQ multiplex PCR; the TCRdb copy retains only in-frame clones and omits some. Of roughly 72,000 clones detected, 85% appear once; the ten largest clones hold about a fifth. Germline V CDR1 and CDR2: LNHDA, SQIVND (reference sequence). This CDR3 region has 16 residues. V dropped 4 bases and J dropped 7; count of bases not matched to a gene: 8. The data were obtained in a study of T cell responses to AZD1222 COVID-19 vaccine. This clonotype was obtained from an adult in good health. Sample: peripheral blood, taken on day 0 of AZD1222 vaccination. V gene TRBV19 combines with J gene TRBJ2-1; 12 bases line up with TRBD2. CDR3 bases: TGTGCCAGTAGTAATCTTGGACTAGCGGGACGAAATGAGCAGTTCTTC. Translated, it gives CASSNLGLAGRNEQFF.